The T cell receptor (beta chain) described here comes from a study of breast tumors, draining lymph nodes, adjacent tissues (dated by TCRdb to about 2016). In terms of the full investigation: In breast cancer patients, the study compared the TCR beta repertoires of tumor, adjacent nontumor tissue and axillary lymph nodes. The study aimed to assess the relationships and possible T-cell exchange between tumor, surrounding tissue and draining lymph node repertoires in human breast cancer.

At least ten counts were recorded for this clonotype. Its antigen is not yet known. Base quality data are lacking; no much larger clone is found one base away. Lymph node samples came from the axillary draining lymph nodes of breast cancer patients. Including cysteine and phenylalanine, the CDR3 has 12 amino acids. Just the 36-base CDR3 DNA is kept, in frame starting at base 1. Between the V and J ends, shortened by 8 bases and 3 bases respectively, the junction contains 11 bases. The germline V gene provides CDR1 MNHEY and CDR2 SVGAGI. TCRdb lists the instrument as Illumina HiSeq 2000. Multiplex PCR amplification was used to generate the TCR beta chain libraries. High-throughput sequencing was used to analyze the amplified TCR beta chain products. TCRdb reprocessed the public reads (quality trimming at Q25 with fastp, clone calling with MiXCR) and kept in-frame beta chains. For every CDR3 protein sequence, its rows merge into one entry that carries the most common genes and DNA. This sample holds about 230,000 distinct CDR3 sequences; less than 40% were observed only once. The ten largest make up around 1.4% of the sample.

The study at large found these results: Tumor and nontumor tissue repertoires were significantly more similar in luminal-like than in basal-like breast cancer. The data were considered consistent with the idea that most tumor T cells come from the lymph node and then expand in tumor tissue. The conclusion that tumor T cells originate in lymph nodes was framed as consistent with a hypothesis rather than directly demonstrated. Tumors showed preferential V and J gene usage, and their T-cell repertoire diversity fell below that of lymph nodes yet above that of nontumor tissue.

The sample taken for sequencing was axillary lymph node tissue. Here the chain combines TRBV6-5 and TRBJ2-7; the D gene is not confidently resolved. The TCR comes from a female donor with breast cancer. Some clones in this sample may be carry-over from other donors' samples. The DNA reads as follows: TGTGCCAGCGAGTCCCTAGACTACGAGCAGTACTTC. It is translated as CASESLDYEQYF.